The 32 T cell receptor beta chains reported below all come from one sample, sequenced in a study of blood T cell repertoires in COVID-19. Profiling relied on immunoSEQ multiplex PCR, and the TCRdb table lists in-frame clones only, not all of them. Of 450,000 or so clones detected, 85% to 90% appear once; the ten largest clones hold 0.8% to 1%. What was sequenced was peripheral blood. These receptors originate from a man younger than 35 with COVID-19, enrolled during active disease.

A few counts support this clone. The CDR3 region is CASSPLSGQIETQYF. CDR3 nucleotides: TGTGCCAGCAGCCCCCTCTCGGGACAGATAGAGACCCAGTACTTC. This chain connects TRBV9 to TRBJ2-5, with 7 bases that match TRBD1. The CDR3 consists of 15 residues. V lost 4 bases, J lost 4 bases, and 10 bases stayed unmatched. Germline V CDR1 and CDR2: SGDLS, YYNGEE.

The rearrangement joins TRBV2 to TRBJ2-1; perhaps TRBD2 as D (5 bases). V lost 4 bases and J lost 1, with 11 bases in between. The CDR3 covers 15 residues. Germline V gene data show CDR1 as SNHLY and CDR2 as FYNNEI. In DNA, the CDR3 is TGTGCCAGCAGTGGTCTGGGGAGTTCCTACAATGAGCAGTTCTTC. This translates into CASSGLGSSYNEQFF.

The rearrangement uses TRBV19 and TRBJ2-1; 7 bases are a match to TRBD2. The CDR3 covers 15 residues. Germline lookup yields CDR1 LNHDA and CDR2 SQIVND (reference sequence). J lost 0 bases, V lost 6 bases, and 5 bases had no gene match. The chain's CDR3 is CASRTAGSSYNEQFF. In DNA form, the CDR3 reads TGTGCCAGTAGGACAGCGGGGAGCTCCTACAATGAGCAGTTCTTC.

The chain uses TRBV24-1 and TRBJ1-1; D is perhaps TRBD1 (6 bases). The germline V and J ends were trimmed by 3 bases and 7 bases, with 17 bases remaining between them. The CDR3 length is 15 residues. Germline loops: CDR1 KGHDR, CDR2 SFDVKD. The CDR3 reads CATSDGDTRGLEAFF. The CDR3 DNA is TGTGCCACCAGTGATGGGGACACCCGTGGGCTTGAAGCTTTCTTT.

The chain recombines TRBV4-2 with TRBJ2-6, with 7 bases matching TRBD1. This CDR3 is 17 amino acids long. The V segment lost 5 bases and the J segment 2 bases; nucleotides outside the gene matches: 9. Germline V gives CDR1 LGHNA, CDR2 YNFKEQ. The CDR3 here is CASSIIADRAGANVLTF. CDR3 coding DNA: TGTGCCAGCAGCATCATTGCAGACAGGGCTGGGGCCAACGTCCTGACTTTC.

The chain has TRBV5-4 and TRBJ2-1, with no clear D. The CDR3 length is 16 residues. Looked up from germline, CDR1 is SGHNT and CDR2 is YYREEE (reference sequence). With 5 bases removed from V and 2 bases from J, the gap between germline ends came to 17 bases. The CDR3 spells CASRVELSPPYNEQFF. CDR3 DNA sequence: TGTGCCAGCAGGGTAGAGCTAAGCCCCCCCTACAATGAGCAGTTCTTC. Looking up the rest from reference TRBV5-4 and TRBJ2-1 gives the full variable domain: ETGVTQSPTHLIKTRGQQVTLRCSSQSGHNTVSWYQQALGQGPQFIFQYYREEENGRGNFPPRFSGLQFPNYSSELNVNALELDDSALYLCASRVELSPPYNEQFFGPGTRLTVL.

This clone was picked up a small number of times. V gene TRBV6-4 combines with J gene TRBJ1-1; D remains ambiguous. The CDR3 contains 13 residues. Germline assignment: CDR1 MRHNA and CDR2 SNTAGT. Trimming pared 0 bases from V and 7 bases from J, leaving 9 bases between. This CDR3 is CASSDSPGGEAFF. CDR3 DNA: TGTGCCAGCAGTGACTCCCCCGGCGGTGAAGCTTTCTTT.

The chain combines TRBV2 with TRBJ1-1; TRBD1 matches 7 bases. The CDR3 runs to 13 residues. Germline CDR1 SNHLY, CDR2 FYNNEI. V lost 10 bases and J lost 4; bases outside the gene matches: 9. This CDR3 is CANTRDRGTEAFF. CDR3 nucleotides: TGTGCCAACACCCGGGACAGAGGCACTGAAGCTTTCTTT.

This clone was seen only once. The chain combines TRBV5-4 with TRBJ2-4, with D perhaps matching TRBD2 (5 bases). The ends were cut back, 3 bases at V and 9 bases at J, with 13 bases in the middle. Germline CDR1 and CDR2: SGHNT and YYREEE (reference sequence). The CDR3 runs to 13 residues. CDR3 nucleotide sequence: TGTGCCAGCAGCTCGGGTGAGGGCGGCATTCAGTACTTC. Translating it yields CASSSGEGGIQYF.

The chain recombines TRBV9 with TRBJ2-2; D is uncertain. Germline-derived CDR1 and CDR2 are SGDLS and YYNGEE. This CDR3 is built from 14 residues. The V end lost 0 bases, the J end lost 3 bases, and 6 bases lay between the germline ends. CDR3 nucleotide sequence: TGTGCCAGCAGCGTAGCAGGATACACCGGGGAGCTGTTTTTT. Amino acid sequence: CASSVAGYTGELFF.

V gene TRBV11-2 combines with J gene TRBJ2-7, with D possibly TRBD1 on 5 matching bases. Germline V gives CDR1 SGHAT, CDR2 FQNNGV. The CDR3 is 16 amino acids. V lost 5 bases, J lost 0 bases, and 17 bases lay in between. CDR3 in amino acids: CASSDIQGRSSYEQYF. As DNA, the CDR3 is TGTGCCAGCAGCGATATCCAGGGAAGAAGCTCCTACGAGCAGTACTTC.

The CDR3 DNA is TGTGCCAGCAGTCCCGGACAGGGGAGGCAGCCCCAGCATTTT. It encodes CASSPGQGRQPQHF. V and J are TRBV11-3 and TRBJ1-5; TRBD1 aligns across 9 bases. The CDR3 loop spans 14 amino acids. CDR1 and CDR2 (germline): SGHNT, YENEEA. Trimming removed 6 bases from V and 7 bases from J; junction bases left unmatched: 7.

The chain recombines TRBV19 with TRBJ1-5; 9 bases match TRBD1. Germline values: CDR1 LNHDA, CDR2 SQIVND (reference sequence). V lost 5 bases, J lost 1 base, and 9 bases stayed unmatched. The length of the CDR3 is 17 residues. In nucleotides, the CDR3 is TGTGCCAGTAGTCCGTACAGGGGGCGAGTCAGCAATCAGCCCCAGCATTTT. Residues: CASSPYRGRVSNQPQHF.

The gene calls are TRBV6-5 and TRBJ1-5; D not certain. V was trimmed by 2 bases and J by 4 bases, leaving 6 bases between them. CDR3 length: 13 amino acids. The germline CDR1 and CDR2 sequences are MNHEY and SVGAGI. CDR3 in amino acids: CASSYRRNQPQHF. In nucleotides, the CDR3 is TGTGCCAGCAGTTACCGGAGAAATCAGCCCCAGCATTTT.

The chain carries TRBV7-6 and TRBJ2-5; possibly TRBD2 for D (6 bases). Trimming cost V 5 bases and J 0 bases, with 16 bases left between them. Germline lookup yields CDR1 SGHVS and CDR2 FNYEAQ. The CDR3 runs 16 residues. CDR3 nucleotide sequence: TGTGCCAGCAGCCGAGGAACCGGGGGTTACCAAGAGACCCAGTACTTC. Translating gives CASSRGTGGYQETQYF.

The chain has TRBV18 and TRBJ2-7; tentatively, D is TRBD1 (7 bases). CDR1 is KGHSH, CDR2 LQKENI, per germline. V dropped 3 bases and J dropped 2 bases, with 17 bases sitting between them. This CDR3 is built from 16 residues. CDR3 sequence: CASSPQGGGSAYEQYF. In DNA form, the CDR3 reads TGTGCCAGCTCACCCCAGGGGGGTGGGAGCGCCTACGAGCAGTACTTC.

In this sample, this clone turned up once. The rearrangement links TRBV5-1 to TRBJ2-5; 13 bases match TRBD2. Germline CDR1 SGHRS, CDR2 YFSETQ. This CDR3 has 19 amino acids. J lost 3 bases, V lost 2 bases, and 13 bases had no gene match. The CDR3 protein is CASSFGTSGTSGVEETQYF. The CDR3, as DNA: TGCGCCAGCAGCTTCGGGACTAGCGGGACCTCTGGCGTAGAAGAGACCCAGTACTTC.

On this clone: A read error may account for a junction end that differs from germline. The CDR3 sequence: CASSQGAGGKYGYTF. The CDR3 DNA is TGTGCCAGCAGTCAAGGGGCGGGGGGCAAGTATGGCTACACCTTC. The chain is built from TRBV3-1 (or the pseudogene TRBV3-2) and TRBJ1-2; D is perhaps TRBD1 (6 bases). This CDR3 region has 15 residues. From germline, CDR1 is LGHDT and CDR2 YNNKEL (reference sequence).

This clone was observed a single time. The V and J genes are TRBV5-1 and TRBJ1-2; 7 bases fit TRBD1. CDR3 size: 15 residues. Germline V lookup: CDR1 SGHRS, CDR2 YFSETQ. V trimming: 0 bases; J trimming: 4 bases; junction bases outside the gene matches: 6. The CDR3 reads CASSLAPTGSYGYTF. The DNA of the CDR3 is TGCGCCAGCAGCTTGGCCCCGACAGGGAGCTATGGCTACACCTTC.

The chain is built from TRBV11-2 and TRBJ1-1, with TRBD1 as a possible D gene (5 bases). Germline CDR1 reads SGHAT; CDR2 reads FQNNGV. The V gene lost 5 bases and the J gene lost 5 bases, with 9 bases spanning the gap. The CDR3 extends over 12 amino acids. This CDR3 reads CASSPRQTEAFF. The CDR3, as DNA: TGTGCCAGCAGCCCCAGACAGACTGAAGCTTTCTTT.

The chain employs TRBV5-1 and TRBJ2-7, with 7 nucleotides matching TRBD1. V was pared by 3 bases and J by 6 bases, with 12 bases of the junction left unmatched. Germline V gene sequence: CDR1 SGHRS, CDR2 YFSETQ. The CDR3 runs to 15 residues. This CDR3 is CASSWPRAGGREQYF. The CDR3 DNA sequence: TGCGCCAGCAGCTGGCCAAGGGCAGGGGGTCGCGAGCAGTACTTC.

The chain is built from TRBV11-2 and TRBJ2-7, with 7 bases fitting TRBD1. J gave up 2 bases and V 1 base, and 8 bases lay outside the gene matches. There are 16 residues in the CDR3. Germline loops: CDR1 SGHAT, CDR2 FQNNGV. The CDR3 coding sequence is TGTGCCAGCAGCTTAGCTCAGGGACAGCTTCCCTACGAGCAGTACTTC. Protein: CASSLAQGQLPYEQYF.

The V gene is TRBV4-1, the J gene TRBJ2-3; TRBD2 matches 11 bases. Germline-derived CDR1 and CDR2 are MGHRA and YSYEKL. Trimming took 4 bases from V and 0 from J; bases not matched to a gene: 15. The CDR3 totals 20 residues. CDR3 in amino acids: CASSLPLRLAGNTSTDTQYF. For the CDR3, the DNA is TGCGCCAGCAGCCTCCCCCTACGACTAGCGGGGAACACTAGCACAGATACGCAGTATTTT.

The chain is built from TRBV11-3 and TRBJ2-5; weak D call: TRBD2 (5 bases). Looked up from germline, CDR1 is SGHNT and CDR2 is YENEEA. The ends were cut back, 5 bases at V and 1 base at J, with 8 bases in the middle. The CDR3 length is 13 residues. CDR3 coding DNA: TGTGCCAGCAGCGAGCTAGCCCAAGAGACCCAGTACTTC. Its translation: CASSELAQETQYF.

The CDR3 loop reads CASSLGGATVLGSNYGYTF. In DNA form, the CDR3 reads TGCGCCAGCAGCTTAGGGGGGGCGACAGTCCTCGGTTCGAACTATGGCTACACCTTC. The genes are TRBV5-1 and TRBJ1-2, with a tentative D call TRBD1 (6 bases). The germline CDR1 and CDR2 sequences are SGHRS and YFSETQ. The CDR3 runs to 19 residues. Trimming pared 2 bases from V and 2 bases from J, leaving 25 bases between.

Here the CDR3 DNA reads TGTGCCATCAGGAACCCGGGAAGTCCTGGAAACACCATATATTTT. Encoded protein: CAIRNPGSPGNTIYF. The chain recombines TRBV10-3 with TRBJ1-3; D is unclear. CDR1 is ENHRY and CDR2 is SYGVKD in the germline V gene. The CDR3 loop spans 15 amino acids. The ends were cut back, 6 bases at V and 2 bases at J, with 14 bases in the middle.

The CDR3 nucleotides are TGTGCCATCAGTGAGCAAAGACTAGCGGGAGGGGTCTCCTACGAGCAGTACTTC. This encodes CAISEQRLAGGVSYEQYF. The V gene is TRBV10-3, the J gene TRBJ2-7; TRBD2 matches at 14 bases. The CDR3 runs 18 residues. Trimming at V came to 2 bases and at J to 0 bases, leaving 6 bases not matched to a gene. Per the germline V gene, CDR1 is ENHRY and CDR2 is SYGVKD.

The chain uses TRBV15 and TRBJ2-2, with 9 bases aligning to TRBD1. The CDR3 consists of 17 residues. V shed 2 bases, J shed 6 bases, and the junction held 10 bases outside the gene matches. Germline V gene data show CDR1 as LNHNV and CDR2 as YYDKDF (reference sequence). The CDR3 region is CATSRKPGQGGPGELFF. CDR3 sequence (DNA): TGTGCCACCAGCAGAAAACCGGGACAGGGAGGCCCCGGGGAGCTGTTTTTT.

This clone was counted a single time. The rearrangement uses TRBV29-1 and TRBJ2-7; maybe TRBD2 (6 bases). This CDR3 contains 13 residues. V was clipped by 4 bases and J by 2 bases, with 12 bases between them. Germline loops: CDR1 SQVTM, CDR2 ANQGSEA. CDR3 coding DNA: TGCAGCGTTGCAGGGAGGTCTACCTACGAGCAGTACTTC. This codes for CSVAGRSTYEQYF.

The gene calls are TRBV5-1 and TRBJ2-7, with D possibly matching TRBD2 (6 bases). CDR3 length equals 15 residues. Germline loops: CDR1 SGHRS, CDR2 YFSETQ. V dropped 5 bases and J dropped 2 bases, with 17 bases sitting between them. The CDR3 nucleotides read TGCGCCAGCAGTATTACCGGGACTGCCGCCTACGAGCAGTACTTC. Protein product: CASSITGTAAYEQYF.

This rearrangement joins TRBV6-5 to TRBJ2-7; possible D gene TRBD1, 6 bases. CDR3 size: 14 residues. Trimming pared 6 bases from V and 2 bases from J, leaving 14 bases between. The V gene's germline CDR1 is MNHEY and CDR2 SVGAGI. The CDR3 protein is CASSYVGAAYEQYF. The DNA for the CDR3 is TGTGCCAGCAGCTATGTGGGGGCCGCCTACGAGCAGTACTTC.

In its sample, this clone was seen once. The CDR3 reads CATSRDTQREYF. CDR3 nucleotides: TGTGCCACCAGCAGAGATACCCAAAGAGAGTACTTC. The chain combines TRBV15 with TRBJ2-4; no definite D call. V lost 0 bases, J lost 14 bases, and 11 bases lay in between. The CDR3 consists of 12 residues. In germline, CDR1 is LNHNV, CDR2 YYDKDF (reference sequence).